Described below is a single T cell receptor (beta chain) sequence and its context. Germline trimming cut 4 bases from V and 6 bases from J; bases unmatched to any gene: 14. The germline CDR1 and CDR2 sequences are SGHRS and YFSETQ. The CDR3 has 18 amino acids. This sample is drawn from a study of blood T cell repertoires in COVID-19. Study information: Acute and convalescent COVID-19 samples came from the United States, Italy and Spain. T cells, B-cell-depleted T cells, or PBMCs supplied cDNA or gDNA.

Authors' processing steps: Estimates of nucleated cell counts were drawn from the amplification of reference gene primers. The assay was immunoSEQ multiplex PCR, and TCRdb's table has in-frame clones only and misses some. V and J calls plus clone size are reproduced from that table; the DNA served to infer D and trimming. The sample records roughly 66,000 clones, 80% to 85% being singletons. V gene TRBV5-1 combines with J gene TRBJ2-3, with 13 nucleotides matching TRBD2. The receptor's source is a woman aged 60-70 years with acute or convalescent COVID-19. Material for sequencing was peripheral blood. For the CDR3, the DNA is TGCGCCAGCAGCCCAGGACTACTAGCGGGGGGGCCAGGGGATACGCAGTATTTT. Translated, it gives CASSPGLLAGGPGDTQYF.